This TCR beta chain was sequenced for a study of T cells in Graves' hyperthyroidism and ophthalmopathy (dated by TCRdb to the late 2010s). Describing the broader study: Peripheral blood was sampled at the time of initial diagnosis, prior to any treatment. TCR Vbeta CDR3 sequencing of 120 to 150 peripheral blood samples (roughly 43 ophthalmopathy, roughly 72 hyperthyroidism and roughly 17 progressor patients) is reported in the paper. An independent validation cohort of 18 to 20 hyperthyroidism patients and 17 patients who later progressed to ophthalmopathy tested prospective prediction of ophthalmopathy. The roughly 100 discovery patients were divided at random into training and test sets in a 7:3 ratio. To identify TCR V-J signatures that set the groups apart, the researchers used a discovery cohort of about a hundred patients, made up of roughly 40 with Graves' ophthalmopathy and 57 with stable Graves' hyperthyroidism. The study also compared thyroid tissue and blood T-cell repertoires from about 6 Graves' hyperthyroidism patients. After blood sampling, hyperthyroidism patients were treated with methimazole at a starting dose of 30 mg daily, and ophthalmopathy patients were treated with high-dose intravenous methylprednisolone. The investigation overall reported the following: In cross-validation, a model built on a 13 V-J signature told ophthalmopathy apart from stable hyperthyroidism with roughly 87% sensitivity and around 81% specificity, and in testing the same model reached 80%/75%. No statistical method was used to set the sample size in advance, and investigators knew the group allocation. Most expanded thyroid clonotypes (frequency above 0.001) were also detected in blood, suggesting blood repertoires may reflect thyroid immune responses. In validation, the model predicted progression to ophthalmopathy a median of roughly six months before onset, with approximately 68% sensitivity and 72.22% specificity.

Graves' hyperthyroidism was defined as stable when no progression to ophthalmopathy occurred over 18 months of follow-up. Hyperthyroidism patients were newly diagnosed, had a disease duration of under 2 months, and were aged 18 to 65 years. Any patient with an uncontrolled infection, another autoimmune disease, pregnancy or lactation was excluded. Diagnoses were based on clinical symptoms, serum thyroxine and TRAb, thyroid ultrasound and orbital computed tomography. PBMCs were isolated from approximately 10 ml of fresh peripheral blood by Ficoll-Paque density gradient centrifugation. Total RNA was extracted with Trizol reagent, and quality was checked on an Agilent 2100 Bioanalyzer. Amplification of TCR beta CDR3 regions was carried out from RNA transcripts. The first round of RT-PCR for the TCR CDR3 was performed with the HTBI primer set and the Qiagen OneStep RT-PCR kit. A second multiplex PCR round built the libraries, followed by size selection and purification. The libraries were sequenced on an Illumina HiSeq2000 using paired-end 100 bp reads. The paper's processing steps were these. SOAPnuke was used to process the raw data, throwing out any read that contained adapters or uncalled bases, had a mean Phred below 15, or lacked an exact constant-primer or identifier match. COPE v1.2.5 was used to merge high-quality paired reads, and clonotypes were defined as unique nucleotide sequences. Clonotypes were aligned to IMGT TRBV, TRBD and TRBJ reference segments using MiTCR v1.1. Only V-J combinations with frequency above 0.0001, covering 99% to 99.2% of repertoires, were analysed. A TCS score was defined as the ratio between F50 (clonal expansion) and ExV (chaos), using BLOSUM62-based TCRdist between CDR3 peptides within each V-J. Welch's t-statistics and random forest reduced around 520 V-J features to 13, which were used in a naive Bayes classifier (R e1071). The raw public data were reprocessed by TCRdb itself: fastp quality trimming at Q25, MiXCR clonotype calling, in-frame beta chains only. Rows matching on CDR3 protein sequence are summarized as one entry with the most common DNA and genes. The V and J calls follow TCRdb's processing rather than the paper's. Present in this sample are about 710,000 distinct CDR3 sequences, roughly 15% of which were seen just once. Of the sample, approximately 8.4% is held by the ten largest clones.

The CDR3 has 16 amino acids, counting the end cysteine and phenylalanine. Of the read, only the CDR3 DNA is kept; its 48 bases are in frame from base 1. Unmatched junction bases come to 9, with V trimmed by 5 bases and J by 1 base. CDR1 and CDR2 are read off the germline V gene (reference sequence) as DFQATT and SNEGSKA. Regarding this clonotype: This clone's antigen is unknown. No much larger clone exists at a distance of one base, and base qualities are not known.

Material: blood. This chain joins TRBV20-1 to TRBJ2-7; TRBD2 agrees with 12 junctional bases. The receptor's source is a man younger than 35 with Graves' hyperthyroidism. Here the CDR3 is given as CSASGTSGRPSYEQYF. In nucleotide form, the sequence is TGCAGTGCTTCCGGGACTAGCGGGCGCCCTTCCTACGAGCAGTACTTC.